Following are 20 T cell receptor beta chains from one sample sequenced in a study of T cells in Graves' hyperthyroidism and ophthalmopathy. Researchers amplified the TCR beta CDR3 regions from RNA transcripts. RT-PCR in the first round (using the HTBI primer set) targeted the TCR CDR3. TCRdb analysed the multiplex PCR reads with MiXCR anew, one entry per CDR3 protein. This sample carries roughly 650,000 distinct CDR3 sequences, about 16% of them seen once, and the ten largest clones take roughly 3.3%. The sample comprised blood. These receptors originate from a woman aged 40 to 50 with Graves' ophthalmopathy.

The chain employs TRBV24-1 and TRBJ2-1; D not resolved. With 2 bases removed from V and 13 bases from J, the gap between germline ends came to 20 bases. The CDR3 loop spans 15 amino acids. Per the germline V gene, CDR1 is KGHDR and CDR2 is SFDVKD. The CDR3 loop is CATSDSPGRAGQQFF. CDR3 sequence (DNA): TGTGCCACCAGTGATTCTCCCGGACGGGCTGGTCAACAGTTCTTC.

This chain connects TRBV7-6 to TRBJ1-3; 10 bases are shared with TRBD1. The germline CDR1 and CDR2 sequences are SGHVS and FNYEAQ. The CDR3 consists of 16 residues. The V segment lost 7 bases and the J segment 2 bases; nucleotides outside the gene matches: 8. The CDR3 nucleotides read TGTGCCAGCACAAGAAGACAGGGGGCGGCTGGAAACACCATATATTTT. This encodes CASTRRQGAAGNTIYF.

The chain links TRBV6-1 to TRBJ2-5; D may be TRBD2 (6 bases). Germline V gene lookup returns CDR1 MNHNS and CDR2 SASEGT. This CDR3 is built from 16 residues. Trimming stripped 4 bases from V and 2 bases from J, with 17 bases between. The CDR3 DNA sequence: TGTGCCAGCAGTGGTGTTCTACCGGGGACTCAAGAGACCCAGTACTTC. Protein product: CASSGVLPGTQETQYF.

This rearrangement joins TRBV28 to TRBJ1-1, with unresolved D. Trimming took off 2 bases at V and 6 bases at J, with 10 bases between the two ends. The CDR3 length is 13 residues. Germline CDR1 reads MDHEN; CDR2 reads SYDVKM. CDR3 residues: CASSLTSRAEAFF. As DNA, the CDR3 is TGTGCCAGCAGTTTAACCTCACGGGCTGAAGCTTTCTTT.

The chain combines TRBV20-1 with TRBJ1-1; no reliable D call. CDR1 is DFQATT, CDR2 SNEGSKA, per germline (reference sequence). Between the trimmed V and J ends, which lost 8 bases and 1 base, there was a span of 8 bases. The CDR3 has 11 amino acids. The CDR3: CSFSGNTEAFF. The CDR3 region has the DNA TGCAGTTTCTCCGGGAACACTGAAGCTTTCTTT.

The chain has TRBV9 and TRBJ2-1; TRBD2 matches at 7 bases. The CDR3 covers 15 residues. Germline V lookup: CDR1 SGDLS, CDR2 YYNGEE. Trimming at V came to 2 bases and at J to 2 bases, leaving 4 bases not matched to a gene. The CDR3 region has the DNA TGTGCCAGCAGCGTCGGAGCGGGGACCTACAATGAGCAGTTCTTC. Translated: CASSVGAGTYNEQFF.

In this sample, this clonotype turned up many times. V is TRBV5-6 and J is TRBJ2-3; D is unclear. The V gene lost 1 base and the J gene lost 14 bases, with 23 bases spanning the gap. The CDR3 has 15 residues. Per the germline V gene, CDR1 is SGHDT and CDR2 is YYEEEE. CDR3 in DNA: TGTGCCAGCAGCTTGTCACAGTCCCAGCGCAGTGTTAGGTATTTT. Its translation is CASSLSQSQRSVRYF.

This clonotype showed up just a few times. This sequence joins TRBV30 and TRBJ2-7; D is undetermined. Germline CDR1 reads GTSNPN; CDR2 reads SVGIG (reference sequence). CDR3 length: 13 residues. V lost 0 bases and J 3 bases, leaving 9 bases between the germline ends. The CDR3 region has the DNA TGTGCCTGGAGTGTACATTTGGGCTACGAGCAGTACTTC. The encoded protein is CAWSVHLGYEQYF.

This sequence joins TRBV4-2 and TRBJ1-2; D remains unclear. Germline CDR1 LGHNA, CDR2 YNFKEQ. The length of the CDR3 is 15 residues. V shed 0 bases and J shed 4 bases, with 12 bases lying between them. The CDR3 here is CASSQDLEGFYGYTF. DNA for the CDR3: TGTGCCAGCAGCCAAGATTTAGAAGGGTTCTATGGCTACACCTTC.

This clonotype has a count of ten or more. V gene TRBV11-2 combines with J gene TRBJ2-6; weak D call: TRBD1 (5 bases). Germline V gene lookup returns CDR1 SGHAT and CDR2 FQNNGV. The CDR3 loop spans 16 amino acids. V was cut by 3 bases and J by 3 bases, with 12 bases left in between. The CDR3 spells CASSFNQGFGANVLTF. In DNA form, the CDR3 reads TGTGCCAGCAGCTTCAATCAGGGCTTTGGGGCCAACGTCCTGACTTTC.

The table lists this clonotype with many counts. This chain uses TRBV3-1 with TRBJ2-1; tentatively, D is TRBD2 (6 bases). V was shortened by 6 bases and J by 4 bases, with 7 bases between the two germline ends. Germline V gene lookup returns CDR1 LGHDT and CDR2 YNNKEL (reference sequence). This CDR3 is built from 12 residues. In nucleotides, the CDR3 is TGTGCCAGCAGAGGGAGGTACAATGAGCAGTTCTTC. This codes for CASRGRYNEQFF.

The V call is TRBV6-1, the J call TRBJ2-5; tentatively, D is TRBD1 (6 bases). This CDR3 region has 14 residues. The V gene lost 5 bases and the J gene lost 1 base, with 11 bases spanning the gap. Germline CDR1 is MNHNS and CDR2 is SASEGT. The CDR3 region has the DNA TGTGCCAGCAGTAGGACAGCCCCCCAAGAGACCCAGTACTTC. This encodes CASSRTAPQETQYF.

This clonotype was seen at least ten times. This chain joins TRBV2 and TRBJ2-1; 11 nucleotides align to TRBD2. CDR1 and CDR2 (germline): SNHLY, FYNNEI. CDR3 length: 16 amino acids. The V and J ends lost 4 bases and 6 bases, in that order; junction bases with no gene match: 8. CDR3 protein: CASSAIAGGLGNEQFF. For the CDR3, the DNA is TGTGCCAGCAGTGCCATAGCGGGGGGGCTTGGCAATGAGCAGTTCTTC. Full variable domain (missing parts from reference TRBV2 and TRBJ2-1): EPEVTQTPSHQVTQMGQEVILRCVPISNHLYFYWYRQILGQKVEFLVSFYNNEISEKSEIFDDQFSVERPDGSNFTLKIRSTKLEDSAMYFCASSAIAGGLGNEQFFGPGTRLTVL.

As to this clonotype: It may be a read error: a sequence one base away is much more abundant. The chain has TRBV5-1 and TRBJ1-1; no clear D gene. Looked up from germline, CDR1 is SGHRS and CDR2 is YFSETQ. This CDR3 region has 13 residues. V lost 4 bases to trimming and J lost 8 bases, with 15 bases between them. The CDR3 reads CASSHGRTGEAFF. CDR3 nucleotides: TGCGCCAGCAGCCATGGGAGAACCGGAGAAGCTTTCTTT.

This clonotype was found many times. The chain uses TRBV27 and TRBJ2-3; 7 bases line up with TRBD2. Germline trimming cut 3 bases from V and 0 bases from J; bases unmatched to any gene: 6. The CDR3 extends over 16 amino acids. The germline V gene has CDR1 MNHEY and CDR2 SMNVEV (reference sequence). The CDR3 protein is CASSLWWRGSTDTQYF. DNA of the CDR3: TGTGCCAGCAGTTTGTGGTGGCGGGGGAGCACAGATACGCAGTATTTT.

This clonotype was found many times. This chain connects TRBV9 to TRBJ2-5; 9 bases fit TRBD1. Germline V gene data show CDR1 as SGDLS and CDR2 as YYNGEE. V shed 3 bases, J shed 6 bases, and the junction held 6 bases outside the gene matches. This CDR3 has 14 amino acids. The CDR3 nucleotides read TGTGCCAGCAGCGGGGACAGGGTGTCGAAGACCCAGTACTTC. Its protein product is CASSGDRVSKTQYF.

This clonotype showed up just a few times. The rearrangement uses TRBV28 and TRBJ2-1; 9 bases fit TRBD1. V lost 5 bases to trimming and J lost 6 bases; unmatched junction nucleotides: 11. The CDR3 is 16 amino acids. Germline CDR1 is MDHEN and CDR2 is SYDVKM. CDR3 sequence: CASSTAGTGLGNEQFF. The CDR3 DNA reads TGTGCCAGCAGTACCGCGGGGACAGGGCTGGGCAATGAGCAGTTCTTC.

There are many counts of this clonotype. The chain links TRBV7-6 to TRBJ2-2; no firm D call. V was clipped by 2 bases and J by 4 bases, with 14 bases between them. This CDR3 has 16 amino acids. In germline, CDR1 is SGHVS, CDR2 FNYEAQ. The CDR3 DNA reads TGTGCCAGCAGCTTATCGGCGAGTATGAGCACCGGGGAGCTGTTTTTT. The encoded protein is CASSLSASMSTGELFF.

This clonotype appeared a few times. V usage is TRBV20-1 and J usage is TRBJ2-5, with D perhaps TRBD1 (6 bases). Germline V gives CDR1 DFQATT, CDR2 SNEGSKA (reference sequence). The CDR3 is made up of 14 amino acids. V gave up 5 bases and J gave up 13 bases, with 26 bases separating them. The CDR3 loop is CSAAPSGTLKAGYF. For the CDR3, the DNA is TGCAGTGCTGCCCCCTCCGGGACACTCAAGGCGGGGTACTTC.

This clonotype was found a few times. A read error may be the cause here, since a much bigger clone is one base away. The chain combines TRBV28 with TRBJ2-1; D uncertain. V was pared by 1 base and J by 6 bases, with 10 bases between. Germline V CDR1 and CDR2: MDHEN, SYDVKM. The CDR3 runs 14 residues. CDR3 coding DNA: TGTGCCAGCAGTTTATCGGTCAGGTGCAATGAGCAGTTCTTC. Encoded protein: CASSLSVRCNEQFF.